The next 27 T cell receptor beta chains were all read from a single sample in a study of blood T cell repertoires in COVID-19. Generated by immunoSEQ multiplex PCR, the TCRdb table keeps only in-frame clones and is missing some. This table has more than 100,000 clones, approximately 88% appearing once. The source material was peripheral blood. These receptors were obtained from a human donor in a cohort sampled during active COVID-19.

This clone appeared once. The chain combines TRBV27 with TRBJ1-6, with D possibly TRBD1 on 6 matching bases. V lost 2 bases, J lost 6 bases, and 11 bases lay in between. CDR1 and CDR2 from the germline V gene are MNHEY and SMNVEV (reference sequence). The CDR3 runs 15 residues. The CDR3 nucleotides read TGTGCCAGCAGTTTAGGGGGGGCCGGTAATTCACCCCTCCACTTT. This encodes CASSLGGAGNSPLHF.

The chain carries TRBV5-1 and TRBJ2-7; D might be TRBD2 (5 bases). Trimming removed 1 base from V and 7 bases from J, with 9 bases in between. The length of the CDR3 is 12 residues. Looked up from germline, CDR1 is SGHRS and CDR2 is YFSETQ. The CDR3 DNA sequence: TGCGCCAGCAGCTTGCCGGGCGGGGAGCAGTACTTC. This translates into CASSLPGGEQYF.

This clone was observed once. This sequence joins TRBV19 and TRBJ1-2; no definite D call. Trimming cost V 11 bases and J 5 bases, with 15 bases left between them. The CDR3 sequence is 12 residues long. From germline, CDR1 is LNHDA and CDR2 SQIVND (reference sequence). CDR3 amino acids: CAVGPGEYGYTF. CDR3 sequence (DNA): TGTGCCGTGGGTCCCGGGGAATATGGCTACACCTTC.

The chain carries TRBV4-1 and TRBJ2-7, with D unclear. V dropped 5 bases and J dropped 5 bases, with 10 bases sitting between them. Germline-derived CDR1 and CDR2 are MGHRA and YSYEKL. The CDR3 extends over 12 amino acids. The CDR3 DNA reads as TGCGCCAGCAGCTCCCTACCTCACGAGCAGTACTTC. It specifies CASSSLPHEQYF.

The chain is built from TRBV2 and TRBJ1-2, with D maybe TRBD1 (5 bases). The V and J ends lost 8 bases and 5 bases respectively, with 12 bases between them. This CDR3 has 12 residues. Germline CDR1 and CDR2: SNHLY and FYNNEI. The CDR3 region has the DNA TGTGCCAGCCGACCCAGACAGTATGGCTACACCTTC. This sequence encodes CASRPRQYGYTF.

V gene TRBV19 combines with J gene TRBJ2-2, with TRBD1 matching 10 bases. V shed 6 bases and J 4 bases; nucleotides not matched to a gene: 2. This CDR3 is 14 amino acids long. CDR1 is LNHDA, CDR2 SQIVND, per germline (reference sequence). The CDR3 loop is CASRGQGITGELFF. The CDR3 DNA sequence: TGTGCCAGTAGGGGACAGGGGATCACCGGGGAGCTGTTTTTT.

The chain couples TRBV25-1 to TRBJ2-1, with a weak D call TRBD2 (7 bases). The V and J ends lost 5 bases and 4 bases respectively, with 12 bases between them. There are 14 residues in the CDR3. Germline V gives CDR1 MGHDK, CDR2 SYGVNS. The CDR3 here is CASSKGGGYNEQFF. In nucleotides, the CDR3 is TGTGCCAGCAGTAAGGGGGGGGGATACAATGAGCAGTTCTTC. Variable domain in full (rest from reference TRBV25-1 and TRBJ2-1): EADIYQTPRYLVIGTGKKITLECSQTMGHDKMYWYQQDPGMELHLIHYSYGVNSTEKGDLSSESTVSRIRTEHFPLTLESARPSHTSQYLCASSKGGGYNEQFFGPGTRLTVL.

This clone was counted once. This chain joins TRBV2 and TRBJ1-3, with unresolved D. The CDR3 totals 16 residues. CDR1 is SNHLY and CDR2 is FYNNEI in the germline V gene. Trimming left V 0 bases short and J 0 bases short, with 9 bases between. CDR3 in amino acids: CASSEAAGFSGNTIYF. In DNA, the CDR3 is TGTGCCAGCAGTGAAGCGGCAGGTTTCTCTGGAAACACCATATATTTT.

The rearrangement uses TRBV5-1 and TRBJ2-3; D ambiguous. Germline V CDR1 and CDR2: SGHRS, YFSETQ. This CDR3 contains 14 residues. Trimming shortened V by 0 bases and J by 5 bases, and 10 bases separated the two germline ends. This chain's CDR3 is CASSLATRGDTQYF. For the CDR3, the DNA is TGCGCCAGCAGCTTGGCGACCCGCGGAGATACGCAGTATTTT.

This clone occurred once. J is TRBJ2-3 and V is TRBV12-3 or TRBV12-4; 7 nucleotides agree with TRBD2. The V gene end was trimmed by 8 bases and the J gene end by 2 bases; junction bases not matched to a gene: 4. The CDR3 is made up of 13 amino acids. The CDR3 is CASGEGYTDTQYF. The DNA for the CDR3 is TGTGCCAGCGGGGAGGGATACACAGATACGCAGTATTTT.

With respect to this clone: Other DNA sequences in this sample translate to the same CDR3. V and J are TRBV3-1 (or the pseudogene TRBV3-2) and TRBJ1-2; a weak D match, TRBD1 (5 bases). The V end lost 0 bases, the J end lost 7 bases, and 15 bases lay between the germline ends. The CDR3 covers 15 residues. Germline V gives CDR1 LGHDT, CDR2 YNNKEL (reference sequence). This chain's CDR3 is CASSQDLGGAAGYTF. The DNA for the CDR3 is TGTGCCAGCAGCCAAGATCTGGGGGGTGCGGCTGGCTACACCTTC.

The V and J genes are TRBV18 and TRBJ2-7; 9 nucleotides agree with TRBD1. After removal of 6 bases from V and 5 bases from J, the junction contained 2 bases not matched to a gene. The germline gives CDR1 KGHSH, CDR2 LQKENI. The CDR3 extends over 12 amino acids. Written as DNA, the CDR3 is TGTGCCAGCTCTGGACAGGGGAACGAGCAGTACTTC. Its protein is CASSGQGNEQYF.

The chain carries TRBV19 and TRBJ1-1; perhaps TRBD1 as D (6 bases). The CDR3 has 13 residues. The V gene's germline CDR1 is LNHDA and CDR2 SQIVND (reference sequence). V lost 5 bases to trimming and J lost 3 bases, with 10 bases between them. In nucleotides, the CDR3 is TGTGCCAGTAGTCCTCACAGGGACACTGAAGCTTTCTTT. This codes for CASSPHRDTEAFF.

The gene calls are TRBV9 and TRBJ2-7; D unclear. The CDR3 length is 14 residues. The ends were cut back, 0 bases at V and 5 bases at J, with 12 bases in the middle. Germline V gives CDR1 SGDLS, CDR2 YYNGEE. CDR3 sequence (DNA): TGTGCCAGCAGCGTAGAGGCAGCGTCTAACGAGCAGTACTTC. Its protein product is CASSVEAASNEQYF.

This clone showed up just once. The chain employs TRBV11-3 and TRBJ2-5; no reliable D call. Per the germline V gene, CDR1 is SGHNT and CDR2 is YENEEA. This CDR3 contains 13 residues. V dropped 5 bases and J dropped 4 bases, with 11 bases sitting between them. The CDR3 spells CASSPHPGETQYF. CDR3 nucleotide sequence: TGTGCCAGCAGCCCTCATCCGGGAGAGACCCAGTACTTC. The full variable domain, rest sourced from reference TRBV11-3 and TRBJ2-5, is EAGVVQSPRYKIIEKKQPVAFWCNPISGHNTLYWYLQNLGQGPELLIRYENEEAVDDSQLPKDRFSAERLKGVDSTLKIQPAELGDSAVYLCASSPHPGETQYFGPGTRLLVL.

The count of this clone is one. V usage is TRBV18 and J usage is TRBJ1-5; TRBD1 is a possible D gene (6 bases). Germline V gene sequence: CDR1 KGHSH, CDR2 LQKENI. The CDR3 is made up of 16 amino acids. V was shortened by 5 bases and J by 0 bases, with 14 bases between the two germline ends. The DNA of the CDR3 is TGTGCCAGCTCAAGGGCGGGGGCGGATAGCAATCAGCCCCAGCATTTT. It codes for CASSRAGADSNQPQHF.

This clone was recorded many times. This chain uses TRBV7-8 with TRBJ2-5, with D possibly matching TRBD1 (6 bases). The length of the CDR3 is 15 residues. In germline, CDR1 is SGHVS, CDR2 FQNEAQ. The germline V and J ends were trimmed by 1 base and 1 base, with 10 bases remaining between them. The CDR3 sequence is CASSLGVGGQETQYF. Written as DNA, the CDR3 is TGTGCCAGCAGCTTAGGGGTAGGGGGCCAAGAGACCCAGTACTTC.

This chain connects TRBV2 to TRBJ1-2, with 8 bases lining up with TRBD1. The CDR3 is 15 amino acids. Germline-derived CDR1 and CDR2 are SNHLY and FYNNEI. V lost 5 bases to trimming and J lost 5 bases; unmatched junction nucleotides: 10. In DNA form, the CDR3 reads TGTGCCAGCAGTCCCGGGACAGGTAGTCTTTATGGCTACACCTTC. Encoded protein: CASSPGTGSLYGYTF.

The chain uses TRBV18 and TRBJ2-7; a possible D gene is TRBD2 (5 bases). CDR1 is KGHSH, CDR2 LQKENI, per germline. Trimming took 3 bases from V and 0 from J, leaving 15 bases between them. The CDR3 has 16 amino acids. CDR3 coding DNA: TGTGCCAGCTCACCCCAACGGACGGGGAGCTCCTACGAGCAGTACTTC. It encodes CASSPQRTGSSYEQYF.

The chain combines TRBV10-2 with TRBJ2-1; the match to TRBD2 covers 8 bases. The V gene's germline CDR1 is WSHSY and CDR2 SAAADI. CDR3 length: 14 amino acids. J lost 5 bases, V lost 3 bases, and 3 bases had no gene match. CDR3 amino acids: CASSELAENNEQFF. CDR3 DNA sequence: TGCGCCAGCAGTGAACTAGCGGAAAACAATGAGCAGTTCTTC.

In its sample, this clone was seen a few times. The chain employs TRBV4-1 and TRBJ1-1, with D uncertain. Trimming pared 1 base from V and 1 base from J, leaving 13 bases between. In germline, CDR1 is MGHRA, CDR2 YSYEKL. This CDR3 is built from 16 residues. The CDR3 DNA sequence: TGCGCCAGCAGCCAAGGCGTCCCCATAACGAACACTGAAGCTTTCTTT. Translated: CASSQGVPITNTEAFF.

The chain couples TRBV4-1 to TRBJ2-7, with 7 bases that match TRBD1. CDR1 is MGHRA and CDR2 is YSYEKL in the germline V gene. Unmatched junction bases numbered 10, after V lost 0 bases and J lost 11 bases. The CDR3 length is 14 residues. The CDR3 region has the DNA TGCGCCAGCAGCCAAGAGGTTACAGGGGCTAAGAAGTACTTC. Encoded protein: CASSQEVTGAKKYF.

This chain uses TRBV6-5 with TRBJ1-4, with 7 bases fitting TRBD1. CDR3 length: 14 residues. CDR1 is MNHEY and CDR2 is SVGAGI in the germline V gene. The J segment lost 1 base and the V segment lost 5 bases, leaving 1 base of the junction unmatched. The CDR3 spells CASSRDRTNEKLFF. In DNA, the CDR3 is TGTGCCAGCAGTAGGGACAGAACTAATGAAAAACTGTTTTTT.

The chain combines TRBV5-4 with TRBJ1-2; 10 bases are a match to TRBD1. V lost 2 bases, J lost 5 bases, and 9 bases stayed unmatched. Germline V gene lookup returns CDR1 SGHNT and CDR2 YYREEE (reference sequence). The CDR3 totals 16 residues. The CDR3 DNA sequence: TGTGCCAGCAGCTTACACCCGGGACAGGGGTGGTATGGCTACACCTTC. This sequence encodes CASSLHPGQGWYGYTF.

This clone was recorded only once. The rearrangement uses TRBV11-3 and TRBJ2-7; 9 bases map to TRBD1. The CDR3 totals 13 residues. Germline V gives CDR1 SGHNT, CDR2 YENEEA. Trimming took 5 bases from V and 5 from J; bases not matched to a gene: 4. The CDR3 here is CASSGRDRDEQYF. The DNA for the CDR3 is TGTGCCAGCAGCGGCCGGGACAGGGACGAGCAGTACTTC.

This rearrangement joins TRBV6-2 or TRBV6-3 to TRBJ1-6; 11 bases agree with TRBD1. Germline values: CDR1 MNHEY, CDR2 SVGEGT. This CDR3 has 17 amino acids. The V gene end was trimmed by 6 bases and the J gene end by 9 bases; junction bases not matched to a gene: 13. CDR3 coding DNA: TGTGCCAGCAGCGGGACAGGGGGGGCCGGATCCGGTTCACCCCTCCACTTT. This codes for CASSGTGGAGSGSPLHF.

This clone was picked up a small number of times. The V call is TRBV18, the J call TRBJ1-2; 7 bases are shared with TRBD1. The J segment lost 7 bases and the V segment lost 6 bases, leaving 8 bases of the junction unmatched. Germline V gene sequence: CDR1 KGHSH, CDR2 LQKENI. CDR3 size: 13 residues. For the CDR3, the DNA is TGTGCCAGCTCGGCGACAGGGACAGTTGGCTACACCTTC. Translating it yields CASSATGTVGYTF.